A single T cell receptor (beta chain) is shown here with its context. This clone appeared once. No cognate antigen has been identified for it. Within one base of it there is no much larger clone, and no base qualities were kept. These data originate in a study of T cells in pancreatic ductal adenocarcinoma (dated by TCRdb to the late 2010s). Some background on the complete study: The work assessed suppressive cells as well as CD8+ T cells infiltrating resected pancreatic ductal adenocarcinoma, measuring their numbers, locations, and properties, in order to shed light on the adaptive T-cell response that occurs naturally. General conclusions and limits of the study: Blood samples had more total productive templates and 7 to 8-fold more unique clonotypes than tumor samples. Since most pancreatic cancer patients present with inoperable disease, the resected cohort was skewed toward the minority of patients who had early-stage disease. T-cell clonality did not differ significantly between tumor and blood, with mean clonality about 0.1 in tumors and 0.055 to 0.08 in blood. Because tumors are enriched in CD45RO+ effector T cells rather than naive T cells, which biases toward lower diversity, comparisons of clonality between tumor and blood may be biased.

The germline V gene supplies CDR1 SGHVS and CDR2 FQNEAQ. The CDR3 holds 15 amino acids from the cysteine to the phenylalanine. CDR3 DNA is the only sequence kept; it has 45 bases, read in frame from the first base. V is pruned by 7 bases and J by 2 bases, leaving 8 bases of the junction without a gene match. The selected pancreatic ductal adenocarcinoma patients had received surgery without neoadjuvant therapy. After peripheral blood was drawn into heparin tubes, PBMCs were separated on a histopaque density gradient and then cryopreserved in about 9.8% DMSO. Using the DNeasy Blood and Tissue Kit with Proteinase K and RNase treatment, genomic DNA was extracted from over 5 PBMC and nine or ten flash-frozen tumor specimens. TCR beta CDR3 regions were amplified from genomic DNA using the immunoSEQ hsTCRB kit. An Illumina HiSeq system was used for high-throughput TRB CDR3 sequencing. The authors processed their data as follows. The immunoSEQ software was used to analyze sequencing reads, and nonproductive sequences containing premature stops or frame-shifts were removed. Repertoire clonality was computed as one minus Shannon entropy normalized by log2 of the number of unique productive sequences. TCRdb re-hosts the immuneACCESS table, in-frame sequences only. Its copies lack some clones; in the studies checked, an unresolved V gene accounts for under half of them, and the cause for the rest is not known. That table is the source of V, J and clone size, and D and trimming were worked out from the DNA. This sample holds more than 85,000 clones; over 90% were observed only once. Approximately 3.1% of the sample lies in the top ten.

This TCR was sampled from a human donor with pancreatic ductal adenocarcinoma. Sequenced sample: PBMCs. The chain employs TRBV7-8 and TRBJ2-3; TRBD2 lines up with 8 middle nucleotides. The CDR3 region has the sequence CASMELAEVTDTQYF. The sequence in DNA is TGTGCCAGCATGGAACTAGCGGAAGTCACAGATACGCAGTATTTT.